This entry lists 24 T cell receptor beta chains sequenced from one sample in a study of blood T cell repertoires in COVID-19. Only in-frame clones appear in the TCRdb table, and some are missing; sequencing was by immunoSEQ multiplex PCR. The repertoire holds tens of thousands of clones, approximately 91% seen once, with roughly 3.5% in the top ten. The sample comprised peripheral blood. Every receptor here comes from a man aged 65 to 85 with acute or convalescent COVID-19.

This clone was observed a few times. The gene calls are TRBV4-1 and TRBJ1-6; the match to TRBD1 covers 9 bases. Looked up from germline, CDR1 is MGHRA and CDR2 is YSYEKL. V lost 3 bases and J lost 11; bases outside the gene matches: 2. There are 13 residues in the CDR3. The chain's CDR3 is CASSHRQGAPLHF. CDR3 nucleotide sequence: TGCGCCAGCAGCCATAGACAGGGGGCACCCCTCCACTTT.

The table lists this clone with a few counts. The V gene is TRBV28, the J gene TRBJ2-2; D unresolved. V shed 2 bases and J shed 4 bases, with 5 bases lying between them. The germline V gene has CDR1 MDHEN and CDR2 SYDVKM. The CDR3 loop spans 13 amino acids. In DNA, the CDR3 is TGTGCCAGCAGTTTAACACGCACCGGGGAGCTGTTTTTT. This gives the protein CASSLTRTGELFF.

The V and J genes are TRBV30 and TRBJ1-5; 11 bases agree with TRBD1. The V gene end was trimmed by 6 bases and the J gene end by 9 bases; junction bases not matched to a gene: 4. Germline V gene sequence: CDR1 GTSNPN, CDR2 SVGIG (reference sequence). CDR3 length: 12 residues. The CDR3 reads CACGTGGWPQHF. The CDR3, as DNA: TGTGCCTGTGGGACAGGGGGTTGGCCCCAGCATTTT. Based on the CDR3 plus reference TRBV30 and TRBJ1-5, the full variable domain is SQTIHQWPATLVQPVGSPLSLECTVEGTSNPNLYWYRQAAGRGLQLLFYSVGIGQISSEVPQNLSASRPQDRQFILSSKKLLLSDSGFYLCACGTGGWPQHFGDGTRLSIL.

This chain uses TRBV7-3 with TRBJ2-3; 11 bases agree with TRBD1. CDR3 size: 15 residues. CDR1 and CDR2 (germline): SGHTA, FQGTGA. With 3 bases clipped from V and 4 bases from J, the junction kept 3 bases outside the gene matches. In DNA form, the CDR3 reads TGTGCCAGCAGCTTGGGACAGGGGGGGTCAGATACGCAGTATTTT. Protein sequence: CASSLGQGGSDTQYF.

V is TRBV28 and J is TRBJ1-6; D not resolved. This CDR3 region has 16 residues. The germline V gene has CDR1 MDHEN and CDR2 SYDVKM. V shed 2 bases and J shed 6 bases, with 14 bases lying between them. In nucleotides, the CDR3 is TGTGCCAGCAGTTTACTCCCGAGGAGCGCTAATTCACCCCTCCACTTT. It is translated as CASSLLPRSANSPLHF.

The J gene is TRBJ2-5, the V gene TRBV7-9; the match to TRBD2 covers 11 bases. The CDR3 sequence is 15 residues long. The J segment lost 0 bases and the V segment lost 5 bases, leaving 2 bases of the junction unmatched. CDR1 SEHNR and CDR2 FQNEAQ come from the germline V gene (reference sequence). The CDR3, as DNA: TGTGCCAGCAGCCGACTAGCGGGGAACCAAGAGACCCAGTACTTC. It codes for CASSRLAGNQETQYF.

The J gene is TRBJ2-7, the V gene TRBV6-6; 8 bases map to TRBD1. Trimming removed 2 bases from V and 6 bases from J; junction bases left unmatched: 6. Germline CDR1 reads MNHNY; CDR2 reads SVGAGI (reference sequence). This CDR3 is 14 amino acids long. The CDR3 is CASSYRQGAGEQYF. The CDR3 region has the DNA TGTGCCAGCAGTTACAGGCAGGGGGCCGGCGAGCAGTACTTC.

V usage is TRBV7-9 and J usage is TRBJ2-5; D remains unclear. CDR1 SEHNR and CDR2 FQNEAQ come from the germline V gene (reference sequence). The CDR3 has 14 amino acids. The V gene lost 5 bases and the J gene lost 3 bases, with 13 bases spanning the gap. The CDR3 spells CASSKTPGEETQYF. CDR3 sequence (DNA): TGTGCCAGCAGCAAGACCCCCGGAGAAGAGACCCAGTACTTC.

The J gene is TRBJ2-7, the V gene TRBV7-8, with D possibly being TRBD2 (7 bases). There are 13 residues in the CDR3. The V gene lost 3 bases and the J gene lost 6 bases, with 12 bases spanning the gap. The germline V gene encodes CDR1 SGHVS and CDR2 FQNEAQ. CDR3 amino acids: CASSLGGRVEQYF. The DNA for the CDR3 is TGTGCCAGCAGCTTGGGGGGGCGGGTCGAGCAGTACTTC. The variable domain in full, completed from reference TRBV7-8 and TRBJ2-7, reads GAGVSQSPRYKVAKRGQDVALRCDPISGHVSLFWYQQALGQGPEFLTYFQNEAQLDKSGLPSDRFFAERPEGSVSTLKIQRTQQEDSAVYLCASSLGGRVEQYFGPGTRLTVT.

DNA for the CDR3: TGCGCCAGCAGCCAAAGGATTCAGGGAGGTCAGCCCCAGCATTTT. It yields the protein CASSQRIQGGQPQHF. V usage is TRBV4-3 and J usage is TRBJ1-5, with D perhaps matching TRBD1 (5 bases). CDR1 is LGHNA, CDR2 YSLEER, per germline. This CDR3 has 15 amino acids. V gave up 2 bases and J gave up 6 bases, with 14 bases separating them.

This clone was seen a single time. DNA of the CDR3: TGTGCCAGCAGCCGACAGGGGAAGACTGAAGCTTTCTTT. As protein: CASSRQGKTEAFF. The chain is built from TRBV7-2 and TRBJ1-1; 8 nucleotides agree with TRBD1. CDR3 length equals 13 residues. V shed 5 bases and J 5 bases; nucleotides not matched to a gene: 4. CDR1 and CDR2 (germline): SGHTA, FQGNSA.

The rearrangement uses TRBV28 and TRBJ2-1, with a weak D call TRBD2 (6 bases). Per the germline V gene, CDR1 is MDHEN and CDR2 is SYDVKM. CDR3 length: 19 amino acids. The germline V and J ends were trimmed by 2 bases and 0 bases, with 20 bases remaining between them. The CDR3 here is CASSLVFTAGGRSYNEQFF. CDR3 DNA sequence: TGTGCCAGCAGTTTAGTTTTTACAGCCGGGGGACGCTCCTACAATGAGCAGTTCTTC.

The chain uses TRBV5-4 and TRBJ1-2, with D maybe TRBD1 (5 bases). Germline CDR1 reads SGHNT; CDR2 reads YYREEE (reference sequence). The CDR3 covers 16 residues. V shed 4 bases and J shed 0 bases, with 16 bases lying between them. The DNA of the CDR3 is TGTGCCAGCAGCCCAGGCCTAGGGGAGGCTAACTATGGCTACACCTTC. This sequence encodes CASSPGLGEANYGYTF.

The chain employs TRBV6-5 and TRBJ2-1; TRBD2 is a possible D gene (5 bases). The CDR3 covers 14 residues. Trimming cost V 4 bases and J 4 bases, with 11 bases left between them. In germline, CDR1 is MNHEY, CDR2 SVGAGI. CDR3 loop: CASSSLGIYNEQFF. CDR3 nucleotides: TGTGCCAGCAGTTCACTCGGGATTTACAATGAGCAGTTCTTC.

This clone has a single count. J is TRBJ2-1 and V is TRBV12-1; the table names TRBD2, a call not compared with the DNA. TRBV12-1 is a known pseudogene. This CDR3 is 17 amino acids long. DNA of the CDR3: TGTGCCAGCAGCTTTAGGCGGGAGCCCATGGAATACAATGAGCAGTTCTTC. Translation: CASSFRREPMEYNEQFF.

The chain has TRBV11-3 and TRBJ2-1, with D perhaps TRBD2 (6 bases). V was cut by 5 bases and J by 6 bases, with 17 bases left in between. The V gene's germline CDR1 is SGHNT and CDR2 YENEEA. CDR3 length equals 15 residues. Written as DNA, the CDR3 is TGTGCCAGCAGCCCCCGCGGGGTGGTTTTCAATGAGCAGTTCTTC. Its translation: CASSPRGVVFNEQFF.

The chain uses TRBV7-3 and TRBJ2-5; D may be TRBD2 (5 bases). This CDR3 is built from 13 residues. The germline V and J ends were trimmed by 5 bases and 3 bases, with 10 bases remaining between them. The germline V gene has CDR1 SGHTA and CDR2 FQGTGA. The CDR3, as DNA: TGTGCCAGCAGCCCCGGGATTAAAGAGACCCAGTACTTC. Encoded protein: CASSPGIKETQYF.

The chain links TRBV6-4 to TRBJ1-6; D is uncertain. CDR3 size: 14 residues. Trimming stripped 7 bases from V and 10 bases from J, with 17 bases between. CDR1 and CDR2 from the germline V gene are MRHNA and SNTAGT. CDR3 bases: TGTGCCAGCACAGCGTCACCCCCGGGGTCACCCCTCCACTTT. Translated: CASTASPPGSPLHF.

This clone was seen ten or more times. This chain connects TRBV4-2 to TRBJ1-2, with 8 bases that match TRBD1. The length of the CDR3 is 15 residues. J lost 6 bases, V lost 3 bases, and 9 bases had no gene match. The germline V gene encodes CDR1 LGHNA and CDR2 YNFKEQ. The CDR3 DNA reads as TGTGCCAGCAGCCAGGGCGTGGGACAGGAGGATGGCTACACCTTC. Translating it yields CASSQGVGQEDGYTF.

The chain uses TRBV19 and TRBJ2-5, with D uncertain. The CDR3 consists of 13 residues. Between the trimmed V and J ends, which lost 5 bases and 2 bases, there was a span of 9 bases. Germline V gene data show CDR1 as LNHDA and CDR2 as SQIVND (reference sequence). The CDR3 DNA is TGTGCCAGTAGTCCACAGATACAAGAGACCCAGTACTTC. Amino acid sequence: CASSPQIQETQYF. Filled out from reference TRBV19 and TRBJ2-5, the complete variable domain reads DGGITQSPKYLFRKEGQNVTLSCEQNLNHDAMYWYRQDPGQGLRLIYYSQIVNDFQKGDIAEGYSVSREKKESFPLTVTSAQKNPTAFYLCASSPQIQETQYFGPGTRLLVL.

In DNA, the CDR3 is TGTGCCTGGAGGTTAGGGAGGGATGGCTACACCTTC. Residues: CAWRLGRDGYTF. The rearrangement links TRBV30 to TRBJ1-2; the D is unclear. Germline CDR1 GTSNPN, CDR2 SVGIG (reference sequence). This CDR3 is built from 12 residues. V lost 3 bases to trimming and J lost 6 bases, with 11 bases between them.

The rearrangement links TRBV5-1 to TRBJ1-5; D is unresolved. The CDR3 has 13 residues. Trimming removed 0 bases from V and 4 bases from J, with 5 bases in between. Per germline, CDR1 SGHRS and CDR2 YFSETQ. The CDR3 loop reads CASSLGVNQPQHF. The DNA of the CDR3 is TGCGCCAGCAGCTTGGGAGTGAATCAGCCCCAGCATTTT.

This rearrangement joins TRBV18 to TRBJ2-1; TRBD2 agrees at 14 bases. CDR1 is KGHSH, CDR2 LQKENI, per germline. Germline trimming cut 1 base from V and 0 bases from J; bases unmatched to any gene: 5. The length of the CDR3 is 19 residues. CDR3 nucleotide sequence: TGTGCCAGCTCACCACTTGGACTAGCGGGGGGCAGCTCCTACAATGAGCAGTTCTTC. Protein: CASSPLGLAGGSSYNEQFF.

V usage is TRBV19 and J usage is TRBJ2-7, with D possibly matching TRBD2 (5 bases). CDR1 is LNHDA, CDR2 SQIVND, per germline (reference sequence). The CDR3 consists of 14 residues. Trimming cost V 5 bases and J 2 bases, with 13 bases left between them. In DNA form, the CDR3 reads TGTGCCAGTAGTCCAGGACTGAAGACCTACGAGCAGTACTTC. It encodes CASSPGLKTYEQYF.